This T cell receptor beta chain derives from a study of brain metastases from non-small cell lung cancer. TCRdb's table, derived via immunoSEQ multiplex PCR, lists solely in-frame clones and lacks some. The table shows about 2,000 clones, with less than 85% occurring only once. The CDR3 has 18 residues. The V gene end was trimmed by 5 bases and the J gene end by 3 bases; junction bases not matched to a gene: 8. Germline CDR1 is SNHLY and CDR2 is FYNNEI. The TCR comes from a donor at least 40 years old with non-small cell lung cancer. This chain uses TRBV2 with TRBJ2-1; TRBD2 matches at 15 bases. The sequenced sample consisted of tumor-adjacent normal tissue. The CDR3 coding sequence is TGTGCCAGCAGTCTAGGACTAGCGGGGGGGCTAATCTACAATGAGCAGTTCTTC. Residues: CASSLGLAGGLIYNEQFF.